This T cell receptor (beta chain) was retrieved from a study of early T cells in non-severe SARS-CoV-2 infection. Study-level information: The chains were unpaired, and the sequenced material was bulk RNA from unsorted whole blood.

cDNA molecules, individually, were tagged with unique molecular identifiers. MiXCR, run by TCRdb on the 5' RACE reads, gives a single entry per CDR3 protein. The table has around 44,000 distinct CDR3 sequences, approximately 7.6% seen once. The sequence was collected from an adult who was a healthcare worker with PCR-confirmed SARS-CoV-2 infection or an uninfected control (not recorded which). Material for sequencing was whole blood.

For the CDR3, the DNA is TGTGCCAGCAGTTCACAACTAGCGGGGGGCGGAGATACGCAGTATTTT. As protein: CASSSQLAGGGDTQYF. The rearrangement uses TRBV27 and TRBJ2-3; TRBD2 matches 12 bases. V was pared by 4 bases and J by 5 bases, with 7 bases of the junction left unmatched. The CDR3 sequence is 16 residues long. CDR1 is MNHEY, CDR2 SMNVEV, per germline (reference sequence).